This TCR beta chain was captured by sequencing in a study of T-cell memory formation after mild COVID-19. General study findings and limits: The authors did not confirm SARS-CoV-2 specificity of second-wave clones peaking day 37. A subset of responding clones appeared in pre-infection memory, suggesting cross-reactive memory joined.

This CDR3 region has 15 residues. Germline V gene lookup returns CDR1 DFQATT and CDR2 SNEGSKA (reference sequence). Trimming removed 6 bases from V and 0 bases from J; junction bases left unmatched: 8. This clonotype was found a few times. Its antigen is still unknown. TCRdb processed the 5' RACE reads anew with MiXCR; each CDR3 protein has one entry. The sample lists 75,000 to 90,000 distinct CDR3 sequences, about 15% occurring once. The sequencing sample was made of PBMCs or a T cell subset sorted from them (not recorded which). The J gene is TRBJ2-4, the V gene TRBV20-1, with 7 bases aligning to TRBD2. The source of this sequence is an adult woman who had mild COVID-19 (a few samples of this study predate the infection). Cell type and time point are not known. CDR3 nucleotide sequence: TGCAGTGCCCCGCCGGGGGGTGGAGCCAAAAACATTCAGTACTTC. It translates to CSAPPGGGAKNIQYF.